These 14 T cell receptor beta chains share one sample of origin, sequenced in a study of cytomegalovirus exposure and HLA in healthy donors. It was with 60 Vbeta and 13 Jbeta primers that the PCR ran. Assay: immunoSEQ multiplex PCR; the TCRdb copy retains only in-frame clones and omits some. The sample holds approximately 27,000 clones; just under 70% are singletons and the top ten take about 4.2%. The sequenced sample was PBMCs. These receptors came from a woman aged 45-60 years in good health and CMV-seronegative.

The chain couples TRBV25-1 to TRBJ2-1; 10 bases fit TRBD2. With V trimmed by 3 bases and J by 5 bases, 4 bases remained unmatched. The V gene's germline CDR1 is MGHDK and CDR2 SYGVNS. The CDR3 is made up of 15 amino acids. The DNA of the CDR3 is TGTGCCAGCAGTGATTGGACTAGCGGCAACAATGAGCAGTTCTTC. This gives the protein CASSDWTSGNNEQFF.

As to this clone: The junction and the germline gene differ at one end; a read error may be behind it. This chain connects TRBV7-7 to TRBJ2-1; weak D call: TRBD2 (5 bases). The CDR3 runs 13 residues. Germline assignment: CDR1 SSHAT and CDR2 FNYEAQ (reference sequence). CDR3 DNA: TGTGCTAGCAGCCGTCCGGGGAGCAATGAGCAGTTCTTC. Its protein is CASSRPGSNEQFF.

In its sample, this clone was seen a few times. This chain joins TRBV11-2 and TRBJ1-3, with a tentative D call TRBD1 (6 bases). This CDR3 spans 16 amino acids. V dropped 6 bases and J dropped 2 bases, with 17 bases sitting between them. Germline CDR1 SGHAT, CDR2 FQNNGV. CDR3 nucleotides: TGTGCCAGCAGTCGTTTACAGGGATCGGCTGGAAACACCATATATTTT. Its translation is CASSRLQGSAGNTIYF.

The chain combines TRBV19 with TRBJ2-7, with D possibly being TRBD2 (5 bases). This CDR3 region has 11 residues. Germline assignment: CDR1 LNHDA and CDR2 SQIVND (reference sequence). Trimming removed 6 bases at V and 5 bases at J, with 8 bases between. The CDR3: CASRLDHEQYF. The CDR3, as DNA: TGTGCCAGTAGACTAGATCACGAGCAGTACTTC. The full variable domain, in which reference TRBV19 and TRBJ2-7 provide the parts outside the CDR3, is DGGITQSPKYLFRKEGQNVTLSCEQNLNHDAMYWYRQDPGQGLRLIYYSQIVNDFQKGDIAEGYSVSREKKESFPLTVTSAQKNPTAFYLCASRLDHEQYFGPGTRLTVT.

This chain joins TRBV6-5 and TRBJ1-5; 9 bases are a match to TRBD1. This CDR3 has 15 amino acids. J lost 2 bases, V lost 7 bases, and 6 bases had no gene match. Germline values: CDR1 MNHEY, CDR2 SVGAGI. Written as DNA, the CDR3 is TGTGCCAGCAAGACAGGGGGGTTAGGCAATCAGCCCCAGCATTTT. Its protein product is CASKTGGLGNQPQHF.

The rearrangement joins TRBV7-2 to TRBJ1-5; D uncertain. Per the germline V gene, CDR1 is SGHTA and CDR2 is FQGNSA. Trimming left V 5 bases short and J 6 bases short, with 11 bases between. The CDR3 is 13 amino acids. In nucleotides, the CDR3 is TGTGCCAGCAGCAGAGGGTTAAGTCAGCCCCAGCATTTT. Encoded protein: CASSRGLSQPQHF.

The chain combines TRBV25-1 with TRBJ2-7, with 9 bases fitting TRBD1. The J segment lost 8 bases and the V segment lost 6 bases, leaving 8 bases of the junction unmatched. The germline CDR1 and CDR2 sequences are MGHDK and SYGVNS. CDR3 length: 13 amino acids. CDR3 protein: CASSLDRGYKQYF. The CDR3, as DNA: TGTGCCAGCAGCTTGGACAGGGGTTACAAGCAGTACTTC.

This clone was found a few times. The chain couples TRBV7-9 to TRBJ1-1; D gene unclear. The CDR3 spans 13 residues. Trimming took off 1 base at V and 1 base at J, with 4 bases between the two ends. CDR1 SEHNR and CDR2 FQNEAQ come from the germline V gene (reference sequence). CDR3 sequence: CASSLGQNTEAFF. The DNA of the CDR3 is TGTGCCAGCAGCTTAGGACAGAACACTGAAGCTTTCTTT.

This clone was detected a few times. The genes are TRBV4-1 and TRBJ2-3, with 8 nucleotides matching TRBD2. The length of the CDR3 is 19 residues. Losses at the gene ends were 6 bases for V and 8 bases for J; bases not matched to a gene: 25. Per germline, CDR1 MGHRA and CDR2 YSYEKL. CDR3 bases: TGCGCCAGCAGAGGGGGACTAGTCAGCCGTGGGGAGCAAACGGGTACGCAGTATTTT. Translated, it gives CASRGGLVSRGEQTGTQYF.

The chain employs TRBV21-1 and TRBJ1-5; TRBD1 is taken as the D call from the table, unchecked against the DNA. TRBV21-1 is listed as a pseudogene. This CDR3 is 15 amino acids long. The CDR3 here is CASSKSGTGNQPQHF. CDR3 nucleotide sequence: TGTGCCAGCAGCAAATCAGGGACAGGGAATCAGCCCCAGCATTTT.

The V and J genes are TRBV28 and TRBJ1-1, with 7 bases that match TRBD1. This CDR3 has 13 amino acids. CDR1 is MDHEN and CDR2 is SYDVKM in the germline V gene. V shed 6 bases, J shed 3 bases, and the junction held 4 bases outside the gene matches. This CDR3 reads CASSTGTDTEAFF. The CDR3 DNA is TGTGCCAGCAGCACCGGGACAGACACTGAAGCTTTCTTT.

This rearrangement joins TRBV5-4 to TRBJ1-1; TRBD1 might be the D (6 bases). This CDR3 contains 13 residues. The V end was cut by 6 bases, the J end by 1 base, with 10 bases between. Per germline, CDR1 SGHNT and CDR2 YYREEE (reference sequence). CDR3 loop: CASKQGENTEAFF. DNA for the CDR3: TGTGCCAGCAAACAGGGCGAGAACACTGAAGCTTTCTTT.

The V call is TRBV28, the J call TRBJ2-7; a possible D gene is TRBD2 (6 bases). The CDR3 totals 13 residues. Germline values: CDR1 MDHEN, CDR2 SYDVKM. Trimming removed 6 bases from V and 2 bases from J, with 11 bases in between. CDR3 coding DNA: TGTGCCAGCAGCCCATCGGGAGCCTACGAGCAGTACTTC. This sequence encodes CASSPSGAYEQYF.

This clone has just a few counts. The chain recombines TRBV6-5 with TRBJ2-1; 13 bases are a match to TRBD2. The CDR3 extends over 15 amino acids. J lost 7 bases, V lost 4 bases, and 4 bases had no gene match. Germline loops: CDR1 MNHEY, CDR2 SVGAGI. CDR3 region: CASSLLAGGPNEQFF. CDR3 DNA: TGTGCCAGCAGTTTACTAGCGGGGGGGCCGAATGAGCAGTTCTTC.